This T cell receptor beta chain emerged from a study of T cell responses to AZD1222 COVID-19 vaccine. To note about this clone: As yet, its antigen is unknown.

Study-wide results and caveats: Researchers took repertoire samples only after the peak T cell response had come. Possibly, clonal diversity was underestimated; donors were largely white British and included more females.

The CDR3 covers 15 residues. With 5 bases clipped from V and 1 base from J, the junction kept 4 bases outside the gene matches. Germline V lookup: CDR1 SGHVS, CDR2 FNYEAQ. The assay was immunoSEQ multiplex PCR, and TCRdb's table has in-frame clones only and misses some. Among 150,000 or so clones, 85% to 95% were seen once, and the ten largest hold around 1.5%. The J gene is TRBJ1-5, the V gene TRBV7-6; TRBD1 matches at 8 bases. The input for sequencing was peripheral blood, taken on day 0 of AZD1222 vaccination. The TCR was taken from an adult in good health. The DNA for the CDR3 is TGTGCCAGCAGCCCCCAGGGGGCCAGCAATCAGCCCCAGCATTTT. Protein sequence: CASSPQGASNQPQHF.